The 27 T cell receptor beta chains in this list originate from one sample, sequenced in a study of blood T cell repertoires in COVID-19. Sequencing was performed with immunoSEQ multiplex PCR; in TCRdb, only in-frame clones are kept and a portion is missing. The sample contains about 310,000 clones, 75% to 90% of which appear only once. Sample: PBMCs or T cells enriched from blood (not recorded which). The receptors were sampled from a woman aged 30 to 39 who had been exposed to COVID-19.

The chain is built from TRBV2 and TRBJ1-2; a possible D gene is TRBD1 (6 bases). V was shortened by 8 bases and J by 0 bases, with 13 bases between the two germline ends. This CDR3 has 14 amino acids. Germline CDR1 reads SNHLY; CDR2 reads FYNNEI. The CDR3 loop reads CASRVEGANYGYTF. The CDR3 DNA is TGTGCCAGCCGTGTAGAGGGGGCTAACTATGGCTACACCTTC.

The chain couples TRBV6-2 or TRBV6-3 to TRBJ2-7; TRBD2 might be the D (5 bases). The CDR3 contains 15 residues. Trimming stripped 0 bases from V and 3 bases from J, with 12 bases between. Germline-derived CDR1 and CDR2 are MNHEY and SVGEGT. In DNA form, the CDR3 reads TGTGCCAGCAGTTACTCTGAAATGGGGAGCTACGAGCAGTACTTC. Translated: CASSYSEMGSYEQYF.

This chain uses TRBV7-3 with TRBJ1-2, with a weak D call TRBD1 (6 bases). Looked up from germline, CDR1 is SGHTA and CDR2 is FQGTGA. CDR3 length equals 15 residues. Trimming took off 5 bases at V and 1 base at J, with 14 bases between the two ends. Here the CDR3 reads CASSTPRTDNYGYTF. For the CDR3, the DNA is TGTGCCAGCAGCACGCCCCGGACAGATAACTATGGCTACACCTTC.

This chain uses TRBV28 with TRBJ1-5; possible D gene TRBD1, 6 bases. Germline CDR1 MDHEN, CDR2 SYDVKM. The V gene lost 6 bases and the J gene lost 3 bases, with 15 bases spanning the gap. The length of the CDR3 is 15 residues. DNA of the CDR3: TGTGCCAGCAGGCCCGGTTGGGGGCCCAATCAGCCCCAGCATTTT. It codes for CASRPGWGPNQPQHF.

The rearrangement joins TRBV7-5 to TRBJ2-3; the table's D call TRBD1 went unverified against the DNA. TRBV7-5 is assigned pseudogene status. This CDR3 is built from 15 residues. This CDR3 reads CARSYLNRELDTQYF. Here the CDR3 DNA reads TGTGCCAGAAGCTATTTGAACAGAGAGTTAGATACGCAGTATTTT.

The chain carries TRBV5-4 and TRBJ2-2, with D maybe TRBD1 (6 bases). The V gene's germline CDR1 is SGHNT and CDR2 YYREEE (reference sequence). This CDR3 spans 16 amino acids. Trimming pared 0 bases from V and 5 bases from J, leaving 14 bases between. CDR3 region: CASSLVRQGRTGELFF. As DNA, the CDR3 is TGTGCCAGCAGCTTGGTTCGTCAGGGGAGAACCGGGGAGCTGTTTTTT. The full variable domain, completed using reference TRBV5-4 and TRBJ2-2, is ETGVTQSPTHLIKTRGQQVTLRCSSQSGHNTVSWYQQALGQGPQFIFQYYREEENGRGNFPPRFSGLQFPNYSSELNVNALELDDSALYLCASSLVRQGRTGELFFGEGSRLTVL.

This clone was observed once. The chain combines TRBV29-1 with TRBJ2-7; tentatively, D is TRBD1 (5 bases). Germline values: CDR1 SQVTM, CDR2 ANQGSEA. The CDR3 extends over 14 amino acids. In DNA form, the CDR3 reads TGCAACACACCACAGGTGGTAAGCTCCTACGAGCAGTACTTC. As protein: CNTPQVVSSYEQYF.

This sequence joins TRBV6-1 and TRBJ1-3; no firm D call. Germline V gives CDR1 MNHNS, CDR2 SASEGT. This CDR3 is 15 amino acids long. V was shortened by 0 bases and J by 2 bases, with 8 bases between the two germline ends. CDR3 sequence: CASSEARRAGNTIYF. CDR3 coding DNA: TGTGCCAGCAGTGAAGCCCGCCGGGCTGGAAACACCATATATTTT.

V gene TRBV19 combines with J gene TRBJ1-5, with D uncertain. V was clipped by 3 bases and J by 0 bases, with 6 bases between them. CDR3 length equals 14 residues. From germline, CDR1 is LNHDA and CDR2 SQIVND (reference sequence). This CDR3 reads CASSIQNSNQPQHF. CDR3 in DNA: TGTGCCAGTAGTATTCAGAATAGCAATCAGCCCCAGCATTTT.

The gene calls are TRBV5-1 and TRBJ1-2, with 7 bases that match TRBD1. The J segment lost 3 bases and the V segment lost 0 bases, leaving 2 bases of the junction unmatched. The CDR3 is 14 amino acids. Germline V gene sequence: CDR1 SGHRS, CDR2 YFSETQ. The CDR3 DNA reads TGCGCCAGCAGCTTGGGACAGGGCCACTATGGCTACACCTTC. It translates to CASSLGQGHYGYTF.

The chain recombines TRBV11-2 with TRBJ2-1; a weak D match, TRBD2 (6 bases). Germline CDR1 is SGHAT and CDR2 is FQNNGV. CDR3 length: 14 residues. V shed 5 bases and J shed 5 bases, with 13 bases lying between them. CDR3 bases: TGTGCCAGCAGCCCAGTAGGACTAAACAATGAGCAGTTCTTC. It is translated as CASSPVGLNNEQFF.

This clone was seen only a few times. The genes are TRBV5-1 and TRBJ1-1; D possibly corresponds to TRBD1 (6 bases). Germline V gene sequence: CDR1 SGHRS, CDR2 YFSETQ. With 5 bases removed from V and 5 bases from J, the gap between germline ends came to 16 bases. The CDR3 length is 14 residues. CDR3 sequence reads: CASRVGGARTEAFF. The CDR3 nucleotides read TGCGCCAGCAGGGTAGGGGGGGCGAGGACTGAAGCTTTCTTT.

On this clone itself: The sample has other DNA sequences that encode this CDR3 too. This chain connects TRBV2 to TRBJ1-2; TRBD1 aligns across 12 bases. In germline, CDR1 is SNHLY, CDR2 FYNNEI. Trimming removed 6 bases from V and 3 bases from J; junction bases left unmatched: 2. This CDR3 is built from 14 residues. Here the CDR3 reads CASRGTGGYYGYTF. CDR3 coding DNA: TGTGCCAGCAGAGGGACAGGGGGCTACTATGGCTACACCTTC.

V gene TRBV10-3 combines with J gene TRBJ1-6, with D hard to call. Germline CDR1 and CDR2: ENHRY and SYGVKD. CDR3 size: 15 residues. V lost 0 bases and J lost 6, with 9 bases in between. The CDR3 DNA sequence: TGTGCCATCAGTGAGTCGATGGGCTTTAATTCACCCCTCCACTTT. Its protein is CAISESMGFNSPLHF.

This chain joins TRBV28 and TRBJ1-2; no clear D. Germline V CDR1 and CDR2: MDHEN, SYDVKM. The CDR3 totals 13 residues. V shed 9 bases and J shed 2 bases, with 13 bases lying between them. CDR3 residues: CASKEGPNYGYTF. For the CDR3, the DNA is TGTGCCAGTAAAGAGGGCCCGAACTATGGCTACACCTTC.

This clone was counted a few times. V usage is TRBV27 and J usage is TRBJ1-5; TRBD1 matches at 10 bases. CDR3 size: 16 residues. The V gene end was trimmed by 5 bases and the J gene end by 4 bases; junction bases not matched to a gene: 8. Germline values: CDR1 MNHEY, CDR2 SMNVEV (reference sequence). The CDR3 DNA follows: TGTGCCAGCAGTAAGGACAGGGGGGGACCGAATCAGCCCCAGCATTTT. It specifies CASSKDRGGPNQPQHF.

This chain uses TRBV28 with TRBJ1-3, with TRBD1 matching 8 bases. The CDR3 has 13 residues. Looked up from germline, CDR1 is MDHEN and CDR2 is SYDVKM. The V segment lost 10 bases and the J segment 4 bases; nucleotides outside the gene matches: 6. The CDR3 bases are TGTGCCACAGGGGGCAATCCCGGAAACACCATATATTTT. This translates into CATGGNPGNTIYF.

The chain has TRBV11-1 and TRBJ1-6; D may be TRBD1 (5 bases). The V end lost 6 bases, the J end lost 10 bases, and 16 bases lay between the germline ends. The CDR3 spans 14 residues. The germline CDR1 and CDR2 sequences are SGHAT and FQDESV (reference sequence). CDR3 in DNA: TGTGCCAGCAGTCGGGAGATGAGGGACTCACCCCTCCACTTT. Protein: CASSREMRDSPLHF.

The V call is TRBV5-1, the J call TRBJ1-1; unclear D gene. With 3 bases removed from V and 2 bases from J, the gap between germline ends came to 11 bases. Per germline, CDR1 SGHRS and CDR2 YFSETQ. CDR3 size: 14 residues. The CDR3 is CASSSQAVNTEAFF. The CDR3 DNA sequence: TGCGCCAGCAGCTCGCAGGCTGTCAACACTGAAGCTTTCTTT.

There are a few counts of this clone. The rearrangement links TRBV27 to TRBJ1-2; D ambiguous. Germline CDR1 reads MNHEY; CDR2 reads SMNVEV (reference sequence). The CDR3 is 14 residues long. V lost 3 bases and J lost 8, with 16 bases in between. DNA of the CDR3: TGTGCCAGCAGTTTTCGACCCGCAGCGGGGGGCTACACCTTC. Its protein is CASSFRPAAGGYTF.

The chain recombines TRBV2 with TRBJ2-1, with TRBD2 matching over 14 bases. After removal of 9 bases from V and 10 bases from J, the junction contained 11 bases not matched to a gene. The V gene's germline CDR1 is SNHLY and CDR2 FYNNEI. The CDR3 is made up of 15 amino acids. CDR3 sequence (DNA): TGTGCCAGTATACGAGGGACTAGCGGGAGTGAGGAGCAGTTCTTC. It yields the protein CASIRGTSGSEEQFF.

The table lists this clone with a few counts. J is TRBJ2-7 and V is TRBV7-9, with a weak D call TRBD2 (5 bases). CDR1 is SEHNR, CDR2 FQNEAQ, per germline (reference sequence). Trimming removed 0 bases from V and 7 bases from J, with 7 bases in between. CDR3 size: 12 residues. The CDR3 DNA follows: TGTGCCAGCAGCTTAGCGCGCGGGGAGCAGTACTTC. Protein sequence: CASSLARGEQYF.

This clone was seen just once. The chain joins TRBV27 to TRBJ2-1, with D maybe TRBD2 (5 bases). The CDR3 has 16 residues. Germline V gives CDR1 MNHEY, CDR2 SMNVEV (reference sequence). The ends were cut back, 1 base at V and 1 base at J, with 11 bases in the middle. CDR3 loop: CASSLFSVSSYNEQFF. CDR3 in DNA: TGTGCCAGCAGTTTATTTAGCGTCTCATCCTACAATGAGCAGTTCTTC.

V usage is TRBV18 and J usage is TRBJ2-3; 8 nucleotides line up with TRBD1. This CDR3 contains 15 residues. Germline V gives CDR1 KGHSH, CDR2 LQKENI. Trimming took 4 bases from V and 2 from J; bases not matched to a gene: 5. CDR3 nucleotide sequence: TGTGCCAGCTCACTGTCGGGACAGGTCACAGATACGCAGTATTTT. It translates to CASSLSGQVTDTQYF. Variable domain in full (rest from reference TRBV18 and TRBJ2-3): NAGVMQNPRHLVRRRGQEARLRCSPMKGHSHVYWYRQLPEEGLKFMVYLQKENIIDESGMPKERFSAEFPKEGPSILRIQQVVRGDSAAYFCASSLSGQVTDTQYFGPGTRLTVL.

CDR3 sequence (DNA): TGTGCCACCAGTGATTACAGGAGCCACTCCTACAATGAGCAGTTCTTC. Encoded protein: CATSDYRSHSYNEQFF. The chain employs TRBV24-1 and TRBJ2-1; weak D call: TRBD1 (5 bases). The CDR3 is made up of 16 amino acids. Germline V lookup: CDR1 KGHDR, CDR2 SFDVKD. V lost 2 bases and J lost 0, with 10 bases in between.

V usage is TRBV21-1 and J usage is TRBJ2-5; the table's D call, TRBD1, has no DNA check behind it. TRBV21-1 is given as a pseudogene. The CDR3 covers 16 residues. The CDR3, as DNA: TGTGCCAGCAGCAATTCGGAGACAGGTGAAGGAGAGACCCAGTACTTC. Translating it yields CASSNSETGEGETQYF.

V is TRBV18 and J is TRBJ1-2; D is unclear. Germline-derived CDR1 and CDR2 are KGHSH and LQKENI. This CDR3 is built from 14 residues. Trimming removed 3 bases at V and 5 bases at J, with 13 bases between. The CDR3 DNA follows: TGTGCCAGCTCACCTTGGCAGTTATATTATGGCTACACCTTC. Translation gives CASSPWQLYYGYTF.